This T cell receptor beta chain was sequenced for a study of low-dose radiotherapy and immunotherapy resistance in tumors. For the study at large: Every two weeks patients got nivolumab 240 mg flat dose, plus ipilimumab 1 mg/kg every six weeks, intravenously.

This clonotype appeared a few times. J lost 7 bases, V lost 6 bases, and 6 bases had no gene match. The V gene's germline CDR1 is MDHEN and CDR2 SYDVKM. The CDR3 is 13 amino acids. Both a constant-region primer and a V-primer adapter served to amplify TCRs across 20 PCR cycles. Using its own MiXCR run on the reads, TCRdb lists one record per CDR3 protein. This sample has tens of thousands of distinct CDR3 sequences; 12% occur once, and the top ten carry about 6%. Time point indicated: before trial treatment. The material was PBMCs, obtained before treatment. The rearrangement joins TRBV28 to TRBJ2-1, with TRBD2 matching over 7 bases. The TCR sequence derives from a female donor with ovarian cancer. The CDR3 bases are TGTGCCAGCAGAGGGAGCGGGGAAAATGAGCAGTTCTTC. It encodes CASRGSGENEQFF.